Below are 5 T cell receptor beta chains sequenced from a single sample in a study of T cells in Graves' hyperthyroidism and ophthalmopathy. RNA transcripts provided the source from which TCR beta CDR3 regions were amplified. HTBI primers were employed in a first-round RT-PCR of the TCR CDR3. TCRdb recomputed calls from the multiplex PCR reads with MiXCR, one row per CDR3 protein. The sample holds about 600,000 distinct CDR3 sequences; about a sixth are singletons and the top ten take 2.5% to 4%. Sequencing was done on a sample of blood. These TCRs come from a woman in her forties with Graves' ophthalmopathy.

This clonotype was observed many times. The chain carries TRBV12-3 or TRBV12-4 and TRBJ1-1, with no clear D. The CDR3 contains 15 residues. Trimming shortened V by 2 bases and J by 0 bases, and 10 bases separated the two germline ends. This CDR3 is CASSLSRAMNTEAFF. The CDR3 coding sequence is TGTGCCAGCAGTTTAAGTAGGGCCATGAACACTGAAGCTTTCTTT.

This clonotype was seen only a few times. The chain combines TRBV7-2 with TRBJ2-2; D is unclear. Looked up from germline, CDR1 is SGHTA and CDR2 is FQGNSA. The CDR3 has 12 amino acids. Trimming took off 5 bases at V and 7 bases at J, with 8 bases between the two ends. CDR3 in amino acids: CASSRPSGELFF. For the CDR3, the DNA is TGTGCCAGCAGCCGACCCAGCGGGGAGCTGTTTTTT.

This chain uses TRBV6-2 or TRBV6-3 with TRBJ1-5; D not certain. Germline values: CDR1 MNHEY, CDR2 SVGEGT. The V gene lost 6 bases and the J gene lost 2 bases, with 26 bases spanning the gap. CDR3 length equals 19 residues. CDR3 residues: CASSLTYIAGSEGNQPQHF. CDR3 bases: TGTGCCAGCAGCTTAACATATATAGCGGGATCCGAGGGCAATCAGCCCCAGCATTTT.

This clonotype occurred many times. This sequence joins TRBV11-2 and TRBJ1-1; possibly TRBD1 for D (5 bases). CDR3 size: 13 residues. V was trimmed by 1 base and J by 4 bases, leaving 7 bases between them. Germline CDR1 and CDR2: SGHAT and FQNNGV. CDR3 DNA sequence: TGTGCCAGCAGCTTAGTGGGGCCCACTGAAGCTTTCTTT. It specifies CASSLVGPTEAFF.

This clonotype turned up a few times. The J gene is TRBJ1-2, the V gene TRBV20-1; D perhaps matches TRBD1 (5 bases). The CDR3 sequence is 16 residues long. Germline CDR1 and CDR2: DFQATT and SNEGSKA (reference sequence). V gave up 5 bases and J gave up 4 bases, with 23 bases separating them. The CDR3 coding sequence is TGCAGTGCTCCCCCGGAGGGGACTGGGAACCTCTATGGCTACACCTTC. Translated, it gives CSAPPEGTGNLYGYTF.